One sample yielded the 25 T cell receptor beta chains listed below, sequenced in a study of cytomegalovirus exposure and HLA in healthy donors. PCR involved 60 Vbeta and 13 Jbeta primers. Assay: immunoSEQ multiplex PCR; the TCRdb copy retains only in-frame clones and omits some. The sample carries fewer than 200,000 clones, about 68% recorded once. Sequencing was done on a sample of PBMCs. The origin of the receptors is a man aged 18 to 30 in good health and CMV-seronegative.

In its sample, this clone was seen a few times. The chain couples TRBV9 to TRBJ1-2; 7 nucleotides agree with TRBD1. The germline CDR1 and CDR2 sequences are SGDLS and YYNGEE. The CDR3 has 13 amino acids. V trimming: 2 bases; J trimming: 7 bases; junction bases outside the gene matches: 5. CDR3 residues: CASSVNRGGGYTF. CDR3 DNA sequence: TGTGCCAGCAGCGTCAACAGGGGTGGTGGCTACACCTTC.

The chain joins TRBV6-5 to TRBJ2-7; the match to TRBD2 covers 9 bases. Germline CDR1 is MNHEY and CDR2 is SVGAGI. V trimming: 5 bases; J trimming: 5 bases; junction bases outside the gene matches: 10. The CDR3 sequence is 15 residues long. This CDR3 reads CASSPGTSISHEQYF. The CDR3 nucleotides read TGTGCCAGCAGTCCCGGGACTAGCATTTCCCACGAGCAGTACTTC.

The V gene is TRBV19, the J gene TRBJ2-5; no definite D call. The CDR3 totals 12 residues. V lost 1 base and J 5 bases, leaving 5 bases between the germline ends. CDR1 is LNHDA, CDR2 SQIVND, per germline (reference sequence). As DNA, the CDR3 is TGTGCCAGTAGTATAGCTCGGGAGACCCAGTACTTC. It specifies CASSIARETQYF.

J is TRBJ2-1 and V is TRBV9; 8 nucleotides agree with TRBD2. The CDR3 is made up of 14 amino acids. CDR1 and CDR2 (germline): SGDLS, YYNGEE. J gave up 7 bases and V 2 bases, and 5 bases lay outside the gene matches. The CDR3 DNA follows: TGTGCCAGCAGCGTTGTTACTAGCGGTAATGAGCAGTTCTTC. Amino acids: CASSVVTSGNEQFF.

The rearrangement joins TRBV9 to TRBJ2-7, with 7 bases fitting TRBD1. After removal of 3 bases from V and 2 bases from J, the junction contained 5 bases not matched to a gene. This CDR3 is built from 14 residues. Germline-derived CDR1 and CDR2 are SGDLS and YYNGEE. The CDR3 sequence: CASSGGQVPYEQYF. CDR3 DNA: TGTGCCAGCAGCGGTGGACAGGTCCCCTACGAGCAGTACTTC.

The chain employs TRBV7-2 and TRBJ2-7, with D hard to call. The V end lost 0 bases, the J end lost 3 bases, and 3 bases lay between the germline ends. This CDR3 is built from 12 residues. CDR1 and CDR2 (germline): SGHTA, FQGNSA. Here the CDR3 DNA reads TGTGCCAGCAGCTTAGCCAACTACGAGCAGTACTTC. Its protein product is CASSLANYEQYF. Full variable domain (remainder filled in from reference TRBV7-2 and TRBJ2-7): GAGVSQSPSNKVTEKGKDVELRCDPISGHTALYWYRQSLGQGLEFLIYFQGNSAPDKSGLPSDRFSAERTGGSVSTLTIQRTQQEDSAVYLCASSLANYEQYFGPGTRLTVT.

V usage is TRBV7-2 and J usage is TRBJ2-2, with D perhaps TRBD1 (6 bases). Germline values: CDR1 SGHTA, CDR2 FQGNSA. The CDR3 has 11 residues. V shed 9 bases and J shed 11 bases, with 13 bases lying between them. The CDR3 sequence: CASTGYGELFF. As DNA, the CDR3 is TGTGCCAGTACAGGGTACGGAGAGCTGTTTTTT.

The CDR3 DNA sequence: TGTGCCAGCAGCTTGGACGCGAGCTCCTACAATGAGCAGTTCTTC. Protein sequence: CASSLDASSYNEQFF. The J gene is TRBJ2-1, the V gene TRBV5-4; the D is unclear. CDR3 length: 15 amino acids. Germline V gives CDR1 SGHNT, CDR2 YYREEE (reference sequence). V was trimmed by 0 bases and J by 0 bases, leaving 7 bases between them. Filled out from reference TRBV5-4 and TRBJ2-1, the complete variable domain reads ETGVTQSPTHLIKTRGQQVTLRCSSQSGHNTVSWYQQALGQGPQFIFQYYREEENGRGNFPPRFSGLQFPNYSSELNVNALELDDSALYLCASSLDASSYNEQFFGPGTRLTVL.

The V gene is TRBV5-1, the J gene TRBJ2-1; possibly TRBD2 for D (5 bases). The CDR3 contains 12 residues. V was trimmed by 1 base and J by 8 bases, leaving 7 bases between them. CDR1 is SGHRS and CDR2 is YFSETQ in the germline V gene. CDR3 coding DNA: TGCGCCAGCAGCTTGATGGGAGATGAGCAGTTCTTC. It is translated as CASSLMGDEQFF.

The chain recombines TRBV7-2 with TRBJ2-1; perhaps TRBD2 as D (5 bases). Germline V gene sequence: CDR1 SGHTA, CDR2 FQGNSA. This CDR3 is 17 amino acids long. V lost 0 bases and J 2 bases, leaving 14 bases between the germline ends. The CDR3 is CASSLAAGGPAYNEQFF. The DNA of the CDR3 is TGTGCCAGCAGCTTAGCGGCGGGCGGACCAGCCTACAATGAGCAGTTCTTC.

In its sample, this clone was seen once. The J gene is TRBJ1-4, the V gene TRBV18, with 7 bases matching TRBD1. This CDR3 has 16 amino acids. J lost 1 base, V lost 3 bases, and 5 bases had no gene match. Germline V CDR1 and CDR2: KGHSH, LQKENI. CDR3 sequence (DNA): TGTGCCAGCTCACCCGACAGGGATGTAACTAATGAAAAACTGTTTTTT. This translates into CASSPDRDVTNEKLFF.

Regarding this clone: This sample includes further DNA sequences coding for the same CDR3. The CDR3 DNA follows: TGTGCCAGCAGCGTAGCGGGAGGCTCCTACAATGAGCAGTTCTTC. Its protein is CASSVAGGSYNEQFF. The chain links TRBV9 to TRBJ2-1; 7 nucleotides match TRBD2. The CDR3 contains 15 residues. Germline trimming cut 0 bases from V and 0 bases from J; bases unmatched to any gene: 0. Germline CDR1 SGDLS, CDR2 YYNGEE.

The rearrangement uses TRBV4-3 and TRBJ1-1, with 8 bases matching TRBD1. The V and J ends lost 2 bases and 6 bases, in that order; junction bases with no gene match: 2. This CDR3 spans 13 amino acids. Looked up from germline, CDR1 is LGHNA and CDR2 is YSLEER. Written as DNA, the CDR3 is TGCGCCAGCAGCCAACGGGGACAGGCTGAAGCTTTCTTT. This sequence encodes CASSQRGQAEAFF.

The J gene is TRBJ1-3, the V gene TRBV7-9; tentatively, D is TRBD1 (6 bases). This CDR3 is 14 amino acids long. The V gene lost 5 bases and the J gene lost 2 bases, with 10 bases spanning the gap. CDR1 and CDR2 (germline): SEHNR, FQNEAQ (reference sequence). The DNA for the CDR3 is TGTGCCAGCAGCGAAGGGACAACTGGAAACACCATATATTTT. Amino acid sequence: CASSEGTTGNTIYF.

V usage is TRBV27 and J usage is TRBJ2-3; D is ambiguous. The ends were cut back, 2 bases at V and 0 bases at J, with 6 bases in the middle. The CDR3 is made up of 14 amino acids. Germline assignment: CDR1 MNHEY and CDR2 SMNVEV (reference sequence). The CDR3 protein is CASSLIGSTDTQYF. The CDR3 DNA follows: TGTGCCAGCAGTTTAATTGGCAGCACAGATACGCAGTATTTT.

This chain uses TRBV14 with TRBJ2-1; 7 nucleotides align to TRBD2. Looked up from germline, CDR1 is SGHDN and CDR2 is FVKESK. The CDR3 runs to 17 residues. The J segment lost 6 bases and the V segment lost 4 bases, leaving 15 bases of the junction unmatched. The CDR3 DNA reads TGTGCCAGCAGCCGGCTTCCCGGGGAGGGGCCTCTCAATGAGCAGTTCTTC. Its protein is CASSRLPGEGPLNEQFF.

The chain is built from TRBV7-9 and TRBJ1-5, with 8 bases that match TRBD1. Trimming removed 5 bases from V and 4 bases from J; junction bases left unmatched: 13. The CDR3 contains 17 residues. Germline-derived CDR1 and CDR2 are SEHNR and FQNEAQ (reference sequence). The CDR3 sequence is CASSPLPRGPSNQPQHF. CDR3 sequence (DNA): TGTGCCAGCAGCCCCCTTCCCAGGGGGCCGAGTAATCAGCCCCAGCATTTT.

On this clone: The junction departs from germline at one end; a sequencing error may be responsible. The CDR3 loop is CASSWGAENIQYF. The CDR3 DNA is TGCGCCAGCAGCTGGGGAGCCGAAAACATTCAGTACTTC. The V gene is TRBV5-1, the J gene TRBJ2-4, with D maybe TRBD2 (5 bases). Per the germline V gene, CDR1 is SGHRS and CDR2 is YFSETQ. The CDR3 consists of 13 residues. The full variable domain, with the rest looked up from reference TRBV5-1 and TRBJ2-4, is KAGVTQTPRYLIKTRGQQVTLSCSPISGHRSVSWYQQTPGQGLQFLFEYFSETQRNKGNFPGRFSGRQFSNSRSEMNVSTLELGDSALYLCASSWGAENIQYFGAGTRLSVL.

As to this clone: Other DNA sequences in this specimen translate into the identical CDR3. This rearrangement joins TRBV27 to TRBJ2-1; 10 bases agree with TRBD2. Germline assignment: CDR1 MNHEY and CDR2 SMNVEV (reference sequence). This CDR3 region has 16 residues. Trimming cost V 3 bases and J 0 bases; bases outside gene matches: 2. CDR3 sequence: CASSFSSGSSYNEQFF. CDR3 DNA: TGTGCCAGCAGTTTCTCTAGCGGGAGCTCCTACAATGAGCAGTTCTTC.

This clone appeared a few times. This rearrangement joins TRBV9 to TRBJ2-1, with 15 bases aligning to TRBD2. Germline CDR1 reads SGDLS; CDR2 reads YYNGEE. The CDR3 contains 17 residues. Losses at the gene ends were 0 bases for V and 9 bases for J; bases not matched to a gene: 7. The DNA for the CDR3 is TGTGCCAGCAGCGTAGATCCCGGGACTAGCGGGAGGCCTGAGCAGTTCTTC. Protein: CASSVDPGTSGRPEQFF.

This clone appeared once. The chain employs TRBV27 and TRBJ2-3; maybe TRBD2 (6 bases). The CDR3 has 13 residues. With 7 bases removed from V and 4 bases from J, the gap between germline ends came to 12 bases. In germline, CDR1 is MNHEY, CDR2 SMNVEV (reference sequence). The chain's CDR3 is CASMEGGADTQYF. The CDR3 bases are TGTGCCAGCATGGAGGGCGGGGCAGATACGCAGTATTTT.

The V gene is TRBV27, the J gene TRBJ1-4; 9 positions agree with TRBD1. This CDR3 is built from 15 residues. With V trimmed by 3 bases and J by 8 bases, 7 bases remained unmatched. Germline V CDR1 and CDR2: MNHEY, SMNVEV (reference sequence). CDR3 DNA: TGTGCCAGCAGTTTCCGGACAGGGGAGCGGGAAAAACTGTTTTTT. This encodes CASSFRTGEREKLFF.

In its sample, this clone was seen once. The rearrangement joins TRBV7-2 to TRBJ1-2, with unresolved D. V gave up 0 bases and J gave up 8 bases, with 7 bases separating them. The CDR3 is made up of 12 amino acids. CDR1 and CDR2 from the germline V gene are SGHTA and FQGNSA. The CDR3 is CASSLAREGYTF. In DNA, the CDR3 is TGTGCCAGCAGCTTAGCGAGGGAAGGCTACACCTTC.

The chain joins TRBV5-8 to TRBJ2-5; no clear D. Germline CDR1 is SGHTS and CDR2 is YDEGEE. Trimming left V 4 bases short and J 0 bases short, with 16 bases between. The CDR3 length is 16 residues. The CDR3 is CASSPSPHRDQETQYF. The CDR3 DNA sequence: TGTGCCAGCAGCCCGTCCCCACACAGAGACCAAGAGACCCAGTACTTC. Complete variable domain (other parts from reference TRBV5-8 and TRBJ2-5): EAGVTQSPTHLIKTRGQQATLRCSPISGHTSVYWYQQALGLGLQFLLWYDEGEERNRGNFPPRFSGRQFPNYSSELNVNALELEDSALYLCASSPSPHRDQETQYFGPGTRLLVL.

This chain uses TRBV4-3 with TRBJ2-5, with D tentatively TRBD2 (5 bases). Germline lookup yields CDR1 LGHNA and CDR2 YSLEER. The CDR3 totals 14 residues. The ends were cut back, 0 bases at V and 5 bases at J, with 10 bases in the middle. CDR3 sequence: CASSQDTSGETQYF. The CDR3 region has the DNA TGCGCCAGCAGCCAAGACACTAGTGGTGAGACCCAGTACTTC.